The clone carrying this T cell receptor beta chain has more than one count but fewer than ten. What it binds is unknown. CDR3 length: 15 amino acids. Germline CDR1 LNHDA, CDR2 SQIVND (reference sequence). V was clipped by 5 bases and J by 6 bases, with 17 bases between them. TCRdb's copy holds only in-frame clones and misses some; the assay was immunoSEQ multiplex PCR. The sample consists of more than 45,000 clones, 65% to 90% of them appearing once. These data belong to a study of OX40 agonist ivuxolimab in advanced cancers. Study as a whole: Dose-escalation patients were diagnosed with hepatocellular carcinoma, melanoma, renal cell cancer or head and neck cancer. Findings of the study overall: Antigens targeted by the expanded peripheral T cells were not determined.

The sequence was obtained from an adult with an advanced solid tumor such as melanoma, head and neck, liver or kidney cancer. The chain joins TRBV19 to TRBJ1-5; D is perhaps TRBD1 (5 bases). The source material was CD4+ or CD8+ T cells sorted from blood, sampled in a trial of the OX40 agonist ivuxolimab. The CDR3 DNA is TGTGCCAGTAGTTTCCGGGACGGCGGAGTTCAGCCCCAGCATTTT. This gives the protein CASSFRDGGVQPQHF.